One sample yielded the 15 T cell receptor beta chains listed below, sequenced in a study of T cell responses to AZD1222 COVID-19 vaccine listed by TCRdb under 2021. The label giving this sample's time point can be read as: baseline before first vaccination. The library was obtained by the immunoSEQ multiplex PCR assay. The immuneACCESS repertoire file appears here via TCRdb, limited to in-frame rearrangements. These files lack a portion of the clones; in checked studies, under half of the deficit traces to unresolved V genes, and the cause of the others is not known. This sample holds 120,000 or so clones; about 90% were observed only once. The top ten hold roughly 5.7% of the sample. The sample consisted of peripheral blood, taken on day 0 of AZD1222 vaccination. These receptors were taken from an adult in good health.

The V and J genes are TRBV2 and TRBJ1-5; D is possibly TRBD1 (6 bases). This CDR3 has 16 residues. V shed 6 bases and J shed 0 bases, with 15 bases lying between them. Germline CDR1 and CDR2: SNHLY and FYNNEI. The CDR3 spells CASSAGQHYSNQPQHF. DNA for the CDR3: TGTGCCAGCAGCGCCGGACAGCATTATAGCAATCAGCCCCAGCATTTT.

This clone has a single count. The chain links TRBV30 to TRBJ2-5, with 8 bases identical to TRBD2. Germline V gives CDR1 GTSNPN, CDR2 SVGIG (reference sequence). The length of the CDR3 is 15 residues. V dropped 3 bases and J dropped 5; count of bases not matched to a gene: 11. In DNA form, the CDR3 reads TGTGCCTGGAGATGGACGGGCGGGAGGTGGGAGACCCAGTACTTC. Its protein is CAWRWTGGRWETQYF.

The chain combines TRBV5-4 with TRBJ2-7; 7 bases map to TRBD1. The germline V gene has CDR1 SGHNT and CDR2 YYREEE (reference sequence). V lost 4 bases to trimming and J lost 4 bases; unmatched junction nucleotides: 8. The CDR3 extends over 14 amino acids. In DNA, the CDR3 is TGTGCCAGCAGCAGATTGACAGGGCAGTACGAGCAGTACTTC. Encoded protein: CASSRLTGQYEQYF.

The chain has TRBV19 and TRBJ1-2; no firm D call. V was clipped by 4 bases and J by 4 bases, with 16 bases between them. This CDR3 is 15 amino acids long. The V gene's germline CDR1 is LNHDA and CDR2 SQIVND (reference sequence). The CDR3, as DNA: TGTGCCAGTAGTACCCGACACCCCGACCTCTATGGCTACACCTTC. Translation: CASSTRHPDLYGYTF.

V gene TRBV27 combines with J gene TRBJ1-5; no firm D call. Trimming took 7 bases from V and 0 from J, leaving 19 bases between them. Per germline, CDR1 MNHEY and CDR2 SMNVEV (reference sequence). This CDR3 comprises 17 residues. CDR3 nucleotides: TGTGCCAGCAAGCATTTGCGGGGTGGGTATAGCAATCAGCCCCAGCATTTT. Its translation is CASKHLRGGYSNQPQHF.

The rearrangement links TRBV30 to TRBJ2-3, with TRBD1 matching 10 bases. After removal of 6 bases from V and 5 bases from J, the junction contained 8 bases not matched to a gene. Germline CDR1 reads GTSNPN; CDR2 reads SVGIG (reference sequence). The CDR3 runs to 14 residues. This chain's CDR3 is CACRRQGAGDTQYF. DNA of the CDR3: TGTGCCTGCCGAAGACAGGGGGCTGGAGATACGCAGTATTTT.

This rearrangement joins TRBV3-1 (or the pseudogene TRBV3-2) to TRBJ1-4; D not certain. The germline gives CDR1 LGHDT, CDR2 YNNKEL (reference sequence). The ends were cut back, 0 bases at V and 7 bases at J, with 9 bases in the middle. The CDR3 loop spans 14 amino acids. CDR3 DNA: TGTGCCAGCAGCCAAGATCCAGGTGGTGAAAAACTGTTTTTT. Protein sequence: CASSQDPGGEKLFF.

This chain uses TRBV30 with TRBJ2-3; TRBD1 might be the D (6 bases). The CDR3 has 15 residues. The germline gives CDR1 GTSNPN, CDR2 SVGIG (reference sequence). The CDR3 bases are TGTGCGTGCGGGTCTCAGGGGTTTGGAACAGATACGCAGTATTTT. This translates into CACGSQGFGTDTQYF.

CDR3 protein: CASSLDEGVGEQYF. The CDR3 DNA reads as TGCGCCAGCAGCTTGGATGAGGGGGTCGGGGAGCAGTACTTC. This rearrangement joins TRBV5-1 to TRBJ2-7, with D possibly being TRBD1 (6 bases). Germline CDR1 reads SGHRS; CDR2 reads YFSETQ. The CDR3 spans 14 residues. The germline V and J ends were trimmed by 0 bases and 7 bases, with 14 bases remaining between them.

The chain joins TRBV2 to TRBJ2-7, with D tentatively TRBD1 or TRBD2 (5 bases each). V was shortened by 2 bases and J by 4 bases, with 15 bases between the two germline ends. Germline V gives CDR1 SNHLY, CDR2 FYNNEI. This CDR3 is 15 amino acids long. The CDR3 is CASSEKLNRRYEQYF. Here the CDR3 DNA reads TGTGCCAGCAGTGAAAAGTTGAACAGGAGGTACGAGCAGTACTTC.

The chain couples TRBV6-4 to TRBJ2-3, with 7 bases identical to TRBD1. CDR3 length equals 17 residues. Germline values: CDR1 MRHNA, CDR2 SNTAGT. J gave up 3 bases and V 6 bases, and 15 bases lay outside the gene matches. CDR3 nucleotide sequence: TGTGCCAGCAGCCTTTCCCCCCCAGGGGGTGGTACAGATACGCAGTATTTT. It is translated as CASSLSPPGGGTDTQYF.

The chain links TRBV12-3 or TRBV12-4 to TRBJ1-1; D is unclear. The CDR3 length is 12 residues. V gave up 9 bases and J gave up 2 bases, with 10 bases separating them. The DNA for the CDR3 is TGTGCCAGTGGACTGAGAAACACTGAAGCTTTCTTT. This encodes CASGLRNTEAFF.

This clone came up a few times. The chain joins TRBV6-6 to TRBJ1-5; D is uncertain. Germline V gene lookup returns CDR1 MNHNY and CDR2 SVGAGI (reference sequence). This CDR3 has 13 amino acids. The V end lost 2 bases, the J end lost 9 bases, and 11 bases lay between the germline ends. The CDR3 DNA reads TGTGCCAGCAGTTACAACGCCGGACGGCCCCAGCATTTT. Its protein product is CASSYNAGRPQHF.

The count of this clone is one. The chain employs TRBV5-5 and TRBJ1-2; 7 nucleotides agree with TRBD1. Germline CDR1 SGHKS, CDR2 YYEKEE (reference sequence). The CDR3 has 18 amino acids. With V trimmed by 3 bases and J by 5 bases, 19 bases remained unmatched. The CDR3 DNA is TGTGCCAGCAGCTCAAACAATATAAACAGGGGATCTTATTATGGCTACACCTTC. Encoded protein: CASSSNNINRGSYYGYTF.

The rearrangement links TRBV14 to TRBJ2-7; D unclear. V lost 0 bases and J lost 5, with 8 bases in between. The CDR3 consists of 13 residues. The V gene's germline CDR1 is SGHDN and CDR2 FVKESK. The CDR3 protein is CASSQEIQDEQYF. The CDR3 bases are TGTGCCAGCAGCCAAGAGATCCAGGACGAGCAGTACTTC.